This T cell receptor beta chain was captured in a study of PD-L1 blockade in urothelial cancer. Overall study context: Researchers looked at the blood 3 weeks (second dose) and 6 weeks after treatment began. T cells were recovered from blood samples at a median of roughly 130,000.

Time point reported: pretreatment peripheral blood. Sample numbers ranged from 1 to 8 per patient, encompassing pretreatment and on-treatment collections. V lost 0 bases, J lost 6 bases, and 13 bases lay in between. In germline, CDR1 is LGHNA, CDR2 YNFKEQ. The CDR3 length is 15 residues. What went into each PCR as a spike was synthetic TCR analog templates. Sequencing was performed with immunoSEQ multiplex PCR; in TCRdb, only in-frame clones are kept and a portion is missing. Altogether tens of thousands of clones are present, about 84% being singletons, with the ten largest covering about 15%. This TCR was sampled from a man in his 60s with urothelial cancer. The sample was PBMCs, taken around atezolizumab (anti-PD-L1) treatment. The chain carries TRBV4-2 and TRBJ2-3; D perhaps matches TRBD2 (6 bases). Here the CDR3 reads CASSQERGFIDTQYF. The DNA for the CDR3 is TGTGCCAGCAGCCAAGAGCGGGGTTTTATCGATACGCAGTATTTT.